This passage covers 32 T cell receptor beta chains from one sample sequenced in a study of cytomegalovirus exposure and HLA in healthy donors. Profiling relied on immunoSEQ multiplex PCR, and the TCRdb table lists in-frame clones only, not all of them. This repertoire shows approximately 160,000 clones, approximately 96% found once; its top ten account for around 0.9%. Sample: PBMCs. The receptors come from a woman aged 18-29 years in good health and CMV-seronegative.

The chain recombines TRBV5-1 with TRBJ1-4; 7 bases map to TRBD1. The CDR3 is 15 residues long. Per the germline V gene, CDR1 is SGHRS and CDR2 is YFSETQ. The V gene end was trimmed by 4 bases and the J gene end by 2 bases; junction bases not matched to a gene: 5. The CDR3 sequence: CASSPTGVTNEKLFF. In DNA form, the CDR3 reads TGCGCCAGCAGCCCCACAGGGGTTACTAATGAAAAACTGTTTTTT.

This chain connects TRBV27 to TRBJ1-6; D is uncertain. Trimming cost V 2 bases and J 8 bases, with 10 bases left between them. The germline CDR1 and CDR2 sequences are MNHEY and SMNVEV (reference sequence). CDR3 size: 14 residues. The CDR3: CASSLIGRDSPLHF. The CDR3 DNA follows: TGTGCCAGCAGTTTAATAGGGCGGGATTCACCCCTCCACTTT.

The chain combines TRBV6-6 with TRBJ2-1; D possibly corresponds to TRBD2 (5 bases). V was clipped by 8 bases and J by 0 bases, with 11 bases between them. CDR3 length equals 14 residues. Germline V gene sequence: CDR1 MNHNY, CDR2 SVGAGI (reference sequence). CDR3 region: CASSGGSSYNEQFF. The CDR3 DNA sequence: TGTGCCAGCTCCGGAGGTAGCTCCTACAATGAGCAGTTCTTC.

The table lists this clone with a count of one. The rearrangement joins TRBV6-5 to TRBJ1-1; tentatively, D is TRBD1 (6 bases). V lost 7 bases, J lost 1 base, and 13 bases lay in between. CDR1 is MNHEY and CDR2 is SVGAGI in the germline V gene. The CDR3 spans 14 residues. CDR3 DNA: TGTGCCAGCACGGGACACCCTTCGAACACTGAAGCTTTCTTT. This translates into CASTGHPSNTEAFF.

The J gene is TRBJ1-1, the V gene TRBV7-2; possible D gene TRBD1, 6 bases. CDR3 length: 14 residues. The V gene's germline CDR1 is SGHTA and CDR2 FQGNSA. V was cut by 6 bases and J by 0 bases, with 11 bases left in between. The CDR3: CASSSGQMNTEAFF. The CDR3 DNA is TGTGCCAGCAGTTCGGGACAAATGAACACTGAAGCTTTCTTT.

This chain uses TRBV9 with TRBJ2-5; D possibly corresponds to TRBD2 (6 bases). This CDR3 spans 14 amino acids. Germline assignment: CDR1 SGDLS and CDR2 YYNGEE. The V end was cut by 4 bases, the J end by 4 bases, with 14 bases between. The CDR3 nucleotides are TGTGCCAGCAGCTCCAGCGCGGGGAGAGAGACCCAGTACTTC. Protein sequence: CASSSSAGRETQYF.

This chain's CDR3 is CASSIVPSTDTQYF. Written as DNA, the CDR3 is TGTGCCAGTAGTATAGTTCCTAGCACAGATACGCAGTATTTT. The chain combines TRBV19 with TRBJ2-3; D is unclear. From germline, CDR1 is LNHDA and CDR2 SQIVND (reference sequence). Trimming took 1 base from V and 0 from J, leaving 5 bases between them. CDR3 length: 14 residues.

The chain recombines TRBV15 with TRBJ2-7; 13 nucleotides align to TRBD2. V shed 0 bases, J shed 7 bases, and the junction held 6 bases outside the gene matches. Germline CDR1 reads LNHNV; CDR2 reads YYDKDF (reference sequence). There are 16 residues in the CDR3. CDR3: CATSRDSTSGGGEQYF. The CDR3 DNA is TGTGCCACCAGCAGAGATTCTACTAGCGGGGGGGGTGAGCAGTACTTC.

J is TRBJ1-1 and V is TRBV20-1, with D possibly being TRBD1 (6 bases). V was cut by 3 bases and J by 10 bases, with 12 bases left in between. The CDR3 extends over 11 amino acids. CDR1 is DFQATT, CDR2 SNEGSKA, per germline (reference sequence). This chain's CDR3 is CSARANRVAFF. The CDR3, as DNA: TGCAGTGCTAGGGCCAACAGGGTAGCTTTCTTT.

The chain carries TRBV7-9 and TRBJ1-5, with 8 bases lining up with TRBD1. This CDR3 contains 15 residues. After removal of 4 bases from V and 6 bases from J, the junction contained 8 bases not matched to a gene. In germline, CDR1 is SEHNR, CDR2 FQNEAQ (reference sequence). CDR3 region: CASSYGQGGSQPQHF. The CDR3 DNA reads TGTGCCAGCAGCTATGGACAGGGAGGGAGTCAGCCCCAGCATTTT.

The V gene is TRBV5-6, the J gene TRBJ2-1, with D perhaps matching TRBD2 (5 bases). The V end lost 3 bases, the J end lost 9 bases, and 16 bases lay between the germline ends. The CDR3 spans 14 residues. The germline V gene has CDR1 SGHDT and CDR2 YYEEEE. CDR3 DNA: TGTGCCAGCAGCTATAAGGTGGTACGGGGTGAGCAGTTCTTC. It yields the protein CASSYKVVRGEQFF.

The J gene is TRBJ2-7, the V gene TRBV19; D may be TRBD2 (5 bases). The ends were cut back, 5 bases at V and 0 bases at J, with 20 bases in the middle. The CDR3 sequence is 17 residues long. CDR1 is LNHDA and CDR2 is SQIVND in the germline V gene (reference sequence). The CDR3 sequence is CASSGGRITKTSYEQYF. CDR3 nucleotide sequence: TGTGCCAGTAGTGGAGGCAGAATCACCAAAACCTCCTACGAGCAGTACTTC.

The chain has TRBV15 and TRBJ2-5, with 7 nucleotides matching TRBD1. The CDR3 spans 14 residues. J was trimmed by 5 bases and V by 5 bases; bases with no gene match: 8. The germline gives CDR1 LNHNV, CDR2 YYDKDF (reference sequence). In DNA, the CDR3 is TGTGCCACCAGCCGTGACAGGGCGTGGGAGACCCAGTACTTC. Its translation: CATSRDRAWETQYF.

V and J are TRBV27 and TRBJ2-1; D not resolved. Deletions cut 7 bases from V and 2 bases from J, with 12 bases between. Germline CDR1 and CDR2: MNHEY and SMNVEV (reference sequence). There are 14 residues in the CDR3. The CDR3 here is CASKSSAAYNEQFF. In nucleotides, the CDR3 is TGTGCCAGCAAATCCTCGGCGGCCTACAATGAGCAGTTCTTC.

Comment on this clone: One junction end disagrees with the germline gene, perhaps due to a read error. The rearrangement joins TRBV7-7 to TRBJ1-6; tentative D call: TRBD1 (5 bases). This CDR3 has 13 residues. Germline V gene sequence: CDR1 SSHAT, CDR2 FNYEAQ (reference sequence). The CDR3 nucleotides read TGTGCTAGCAGCCCAGGGTTTAATTCACCCCTCCACTTT. Translating gives CASSPGFNSPLHF.

This chain uses TRBV9 with TRBJ2-5, with D hard to call. CDR1 and CDR2 (germline): SGDLS, YYNGEE. The CDR3 has 14 residues. V lost 0 bases to trimming and J lost 4 bases, with 10 bases between them. This chain's CDR3 is CASSVGTPGETQYF. CDR3 nucleotide sequence: TGTGCCAGCAGCGTAGGAACCCCAGGAGAGACCCAGTACTTC.

The J gene is TRBJ2-2, the V gene TRBV15, with no clear D. The V end was cut by 0 bases, the J end by 0 bases, with 20 bases between. This CDR3 has 20 amino acids. The germline gives CDR1 LNHNV, CDR2 YYDKDF (reference sequence). The CDR3 bases are TGTGCCACCAGCAGAGATAAGAGACGGTTAGGCGGAGCGAACACCGGGGAGCTGTTTTTT. Translating gives CATSRDKRRLGGANTGELFF. The variable domain in full, completed from reference TRBV15 and TRBJ2-2, reads DAMVIQNPRYQVTQFGKPVTLSCSQTLNHNVMYWYQQKSSQAPKLLFHYYDKDFNNEADTPDNFQSRRPNTSFCFLDIRSPGLGDTAMYLCATSRDKRRLGGANTGELFFGEGSRLTVL.

J is TRBJ1-1 and V is TRBV19, with D unclear. CDR3 size: 13 residues. Germline CDR1 and CDR2: LNHDA and SQIVND (reference sequence). Trimming stripped 4 bases from V and 5 bases from J, with 11 bases between. The CDR3 DNA reads TGTGCCAGTAGTACCTCAGCGGCAACTGAAGCTTTCTTT. Translation: CASSTSAATEAFF.

The chain couples TRBV19 to TRBJ1-6; 8 nucleotides align to TRBD1. Germline V gene lookup returns CDR1 LNHDA and CDR2 SQIVND (reference sequence). With 1 base clipped from V and 8 bases from J, the junction kept 4 bases outside the gene matches. The CDR3 consists of 15 residues. The CDR3 sequence: CASSIVPGGDSPLHF. In nucleotides, the CDR3 is TGTGCCAGTAGTATAGTCCCAGGGGGCGATTCACCCCTCCACTTT.

This chain connects TRBV5-1 to TRBJ1-4; 7 bases are shared with TRBD1. Germline V lookup: CDR1 SGHRS, CDR2 YFSETQ. This CDR3 has 15 amino acids. V lost 4 bases to trimming and J lost 3 bases; unmatched junction nucleotides: 6. In DNA, the CDR3 is TGCGCCAGCAGCACCCACGGGACAGCTAATGAAAAACTGTTTTTT. Translation: CASSTHGTANEKLFF.

The chain has TRBV4-1 and TRBJ1-5, with TRBD1 as a possible D gene (6 bases). There are 17 residues in the CDR3. Trimming took 0 bases from V and 3 from J, leaving 15 bases between them. CDR1 and CDR2 (germline): MGHRA, YSYEKL. The chain's CDR3 is CASSQDRLTGVNQPQHF. For the CDR3, the DNA is TGCGCCAGCAGCCAAGATCGGCTGACAGGAGTCAATCAGCCCCAGCATTTT.

This clone was counted a single time. The gene calls are TRBV11-2 and TRBJ2-3; 11 bases fit TRBD2. V lost 5 bases to trimming and J lost 2 bases; unmatched junction nucleotides: 6. Germline V CDR1 and CDR2: SGHAT, FQNNGV. This CDR3 has 16 amino acids. This CDR3 reads CASSPPGLADTDTQYF. DNA for the CDR3: TGTGCCAGCAGCCCACCGGGACTAGCGGACACAGATACGCAGTATTTT.

The chain couples TRBV2 to TRBJ2-1; 8 bases fit TRBD2. CDR3 size: 15 residues. V shed 6 bases and J 3 bases; nucleotides not matched to a gene: 7. CDR1 is SNHLY, CDR2 FYNNEI, per germline. This CDR3 reads CASRRAGANYNEQFF. The CDR3, as DNA: TGTGCCAGCAGGAGAGCGGGGGCCAACTACAATGAGCAGTTCTTC. The complete variable domain, with remaining parts taken from reference TRBV2 and TRBJ2-1, reads EPEVTQTPSHQVTQMGQEVILRCVPISNHLYFYWYRQILGQKVEFLVSFYNNEISEKSEIFDDQFSVERPDGSNFTLKIRSTKLEDSAMYFCASRRAGANYNEQFFGPGTRLTVL.

The J gene is TRBJ1-4, the V gene TRBV2; 7 positions agree with TRBD1. Germline trimming cut 6 bases from V and 6 bases from J; bases unmatched to any gene: 10. There are 15 residues in the CDR3. In germline, CDR1 is SNHLY, CDR2 FYNNEI. This chain's CDR3 is CASRGDRETDEKLFF. As DNA, the CDR3 is TGTGCCAGCAGGGGGGACAGAGAAACCGATGAAAAACTGTTTTTT.

This chain connects TRBV19 to TRBJ2-5; D unclear. Trimming took off 4 bases at V and 2 bases at J, with 8 bases between the two ends. The CDR3 spans 13 residues. Germline CDR1 LNHDA, CDR2 SQIVND (reference sequence). The CDR3 loop is CASSNLYQETQYF. The CDR3 nucleotides are TGTGCCAGTAGTAATCTGTATCAAGAGACCCAGTACTTC.

The chain is built from TRBV7-9 and TRBJ2-7; D is ambiguous. The V end lost 1 base, the J end lost 0 bases, and 7 bases lay between the germline ends. There are 14 residues in the CDR3. From germline, CDR1 is SEHNR and CDR2 FQNEAQ (reference sequence). The CDR3 DNA reads as TGTGCCAGCAGCTTAGAACAGAACTCCTACGAGCAGTACTTC. Encoded protein: CASSLEQNSYEQYF.

The CDR3 here is CAWSLNTEAFF. The CDR3 DNA reads TGTGCCTGGAGTCTCAACACTGAAGCTTTCTTT. The V gene is TRBV30, the J gene TRBJ1-1; D is uncertain. Between the trimmed V and J ends, which lost 2 bases and 2 bases, there was a span of 3 bases. The CDR3 totals 11 residues. Germline V CDR1 and CDR2: GTSNPN, SVGIG (reference sequence).

CDR3 sequence: CASSVDSSGSPLHF. Here the CDR3 DNA reads TGTGCCAGCAGCGTGGACAGTTCGGGTTCACCCCTCCACTTT. This rearrangement joins TRBV7-3 to TRBJ1-6; D perhaps matches TRBD1 (6 bases). The germline gives CDR1 SGHTA, CDR2 FQGTGA. The CDR3 spans 14 residues. V was shortened by 5 bases and J by 9 bases, with 14 bases between the two germline ends.

This sequence joins TRBV4-1 and TRBJ2-1; tentative D call: TRBD1 (7 bases). The germline CDR1 and CDR2 sequences are MGHRA and YSYEKL. The CDR3 loop spans 16 amino acids. V lost 3 bases and J lost 12, with 24 bases in between. The CDR3 is CASSHRGGTDHLGQFF. As DNA, the CDR3 is TGCGCCAGCAGCCACCGTGGGGGGACAGATCATCTCGGGCAGTTCTTC.

The gene calls are TRBV5-5 and TRBJ2-3, with a possible D match to TRBD1 (6 bases). V was cut by 3 bases and J by 2 bases, with 22 bases left in between. CDR3 length: 18 residues. CDR1 is SGHKS and CDR2 is YYEKEE in the germline V gene (reference sequence). The CDR3 loop is CASSSHVVIGGTTDTQYF. The CDR3, as DNA: TGTGCCAGCAGCTCACACGTGGTTATTGGGGGCACCACAGATACGCAGTATTTT.

The J gene is TRBJ2-5, the V gene TRBV7-3; 8 bases agree with TRBD1. The ends lost 2 bases at V and 3 bases at J; junction bases unmatched: 5. The CDR3 has 15 amino acids. Germline V gene lookup returns CDR1 SGHTA and CDR2 FQGTGA. This CDR3 reads CASSLGMTGEETQYF. In nucleotides, the CDR3 is TGTGCCAGCAGCTTAGGGATGACAGGGGAAGAGACCCAGTACTTC. Looking up the rest from reference TRBV7-3 and TRBJ2-5 gives the full variable domain: GAGVSQTPSNKVTEKGKYVELRCDPISGHTALYWYRQSLGQGPEFLIYFQGTGAADDSGLPNDRFFAVRPEGSVSTLKIQRTERGDSAVYLCASSLGMTGEETQYFGPGTRLLVL.

This chain joins TRBV7-9 and TRBJ1-1; D not certain. Germline V gene lookup returns CDR1 SEHNR and CDR2 FQNEAQ (reference sequence). This CDR3 is 11 amino acids long. Deletions cut 5 bases from V and 7 bases from J, with 8 bases between. CDR3 protein: CASSPLGEAFF. The CDR3 region has the DNA TGTGCCAGCAGCCCCCTCGGTGAAGCTTTCTTT.